This TCR beta chain originates from a study of early stage breast cancer tumors. Across the whole study: ER+/PR+/HER2- status applied to about 80% of the 16 invasive breast tumors. The ER+/PR+/HER2- tumors included fewer than 10 ductal and a handful of lobular carcinomas.

With regard to this clone: The antigen is not known.

From germline, CDR1 is MDHEN and CDR2 SYDVKM. V was trimmed by 5 bases and J by 2 bases, leaving 10 bases between them. The CDR3 covers 15 residues. Study observations and caveats: In 14 of 16 patients, blood comparison separated tumor from normal breast.

Blood replicates held 0.5 ug DNA, tumor or normal breast approximately 1.5 ug, two each. The protocol was immunoSEQ multiplex PCR, while the TCRdb copy is restricted to in-frame clones and leaves out a portion. The sample has 50,000 to 75,000 clones, 65% to 80% seen once. The clonotype originates from a young adult with breast cancer. The V and J genes are TRBV28 and TRBJ2-6; no clear D gene. The source material was blood. CDR3 in amino acids: CASSLTRAGANVLTF. The CDR3 nucleotides are TGTGCCAGCAGTCTAACTCGGGCTGGGGCCAACGTCCTGACTTTC. The full variable domain, rest sourced from reference TRBV28 and TRBJ2-6, is DVKVTQSSRYLVKRTGEKVFLECVQDMDHENMFWYRQDPGLGLRLIYFSYDVKMKEKGDIPEGYSVSREKKERFSLILESASTNQTSMYLCASSLTRAGANVLTFGAGSRLTVL.